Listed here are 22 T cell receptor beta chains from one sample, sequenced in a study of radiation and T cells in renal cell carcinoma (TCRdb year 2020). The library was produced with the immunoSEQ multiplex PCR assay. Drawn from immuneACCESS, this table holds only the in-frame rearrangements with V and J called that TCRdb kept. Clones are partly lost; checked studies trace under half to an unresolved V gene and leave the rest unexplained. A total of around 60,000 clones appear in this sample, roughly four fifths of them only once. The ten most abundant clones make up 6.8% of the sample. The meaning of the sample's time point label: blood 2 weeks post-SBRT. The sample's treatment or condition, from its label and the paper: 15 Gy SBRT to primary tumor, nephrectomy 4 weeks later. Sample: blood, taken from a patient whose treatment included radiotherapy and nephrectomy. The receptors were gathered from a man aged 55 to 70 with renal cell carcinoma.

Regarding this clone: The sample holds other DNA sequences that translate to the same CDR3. The DNA for the CDR3 is TGTGCCAGCAGTTACGACAGGGCGGGTGGCTACACCTTC. The encoded protein is CASSYDRAGGYTF. The chain links TRBV27 to TRBJ1-2; 7 bases align to TRBD1. The junction had 6 bases not matched to a gene; V was cut back by 4 bases and J by 7 bases. The CDR3 runs 13 residues. The V gene's germline CDR1 is MNHEY and CDR2 SMNVEV (reference sequence).

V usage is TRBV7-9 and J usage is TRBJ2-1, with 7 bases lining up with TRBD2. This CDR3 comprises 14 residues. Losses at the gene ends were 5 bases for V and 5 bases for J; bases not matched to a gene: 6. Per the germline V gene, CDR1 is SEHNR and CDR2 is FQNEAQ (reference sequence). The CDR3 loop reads CASSRLRGDNEQFF. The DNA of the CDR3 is TGTGCCAGCAGCCGCCTCCGGGGGGACAATGAGCAGTTCTTC.

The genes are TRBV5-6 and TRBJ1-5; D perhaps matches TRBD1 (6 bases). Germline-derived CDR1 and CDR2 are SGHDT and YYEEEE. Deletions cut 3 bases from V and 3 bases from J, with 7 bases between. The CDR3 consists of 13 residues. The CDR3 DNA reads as TGTGCCAGCAGCTCAGGGGCCAATCAGCCCCAGCATTTT. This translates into CASSSGANQPQHF.

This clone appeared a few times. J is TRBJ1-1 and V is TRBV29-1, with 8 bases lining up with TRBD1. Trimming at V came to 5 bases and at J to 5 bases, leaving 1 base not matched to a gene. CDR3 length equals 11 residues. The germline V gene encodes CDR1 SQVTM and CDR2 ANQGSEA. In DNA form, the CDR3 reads TGCAGCGTTCGACAGGGGACTGAAGCTTTCTTT. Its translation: CSVRQGTEAFF. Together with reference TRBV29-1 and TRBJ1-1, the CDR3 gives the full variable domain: SAVISQKPSRDICQRGTSLTIQCQVDSQVTMMFWYRQQPGQSLTLIATANQGSEATYESGFVIDKFPISRPNLTFSTLTVSNMSPEDSSIYLCSVRQGTEAFFGQGTRLTVV.

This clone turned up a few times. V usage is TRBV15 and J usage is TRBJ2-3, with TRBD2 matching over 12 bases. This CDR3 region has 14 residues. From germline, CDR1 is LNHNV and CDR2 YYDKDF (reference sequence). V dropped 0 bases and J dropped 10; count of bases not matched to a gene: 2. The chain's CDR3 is CATSREPSGRAQYF. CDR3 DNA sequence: TGTGCCACCAGCAGAGAACCTAGCGGGAGGGCGCAGTATTTT.

DNA for the CDR3: TGCGCCAGCAGTGAATGGGCTAGCGGAACTAGCACAGATACGCAGTATTTT. Its protein product is CASSEWASGTSTDTQYF. The chain couples TRBV10-1 to TRBJ2-3, with 7 bases matching TRBD2. Unmatched junction bases numbered 9, after V lost 3 bases and J lost 0 bases. The CDR3 consists of 17 residues. Germline V gives CDR1 WNHNN, CDR2 SYGVQD (reference sequence).

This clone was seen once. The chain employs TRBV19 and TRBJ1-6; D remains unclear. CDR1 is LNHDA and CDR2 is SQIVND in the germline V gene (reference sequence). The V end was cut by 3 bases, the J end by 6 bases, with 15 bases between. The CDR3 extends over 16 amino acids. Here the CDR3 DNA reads TGTGCCAGTAGTATTGGTGCGGTGGGTGGTAATTCACCCCTCCACTTT. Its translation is CASSIGAVGGNSPLHF.

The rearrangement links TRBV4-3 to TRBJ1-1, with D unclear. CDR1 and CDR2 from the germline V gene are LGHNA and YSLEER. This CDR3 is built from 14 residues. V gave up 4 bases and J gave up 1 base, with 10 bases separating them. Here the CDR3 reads CASSPGKANTEAFF. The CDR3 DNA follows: TGCGCCAGCAGCCCCGGCAAAGCGAACACTGAAGCTTTCTTT.

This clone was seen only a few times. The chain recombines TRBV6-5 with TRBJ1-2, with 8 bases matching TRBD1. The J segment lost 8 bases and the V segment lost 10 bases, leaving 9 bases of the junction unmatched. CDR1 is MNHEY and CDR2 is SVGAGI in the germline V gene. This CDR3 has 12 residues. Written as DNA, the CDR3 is TGTGCCACCGAGGACAGGGCAAGCGGCTACACCTTC. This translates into CATEDRASGYTF.

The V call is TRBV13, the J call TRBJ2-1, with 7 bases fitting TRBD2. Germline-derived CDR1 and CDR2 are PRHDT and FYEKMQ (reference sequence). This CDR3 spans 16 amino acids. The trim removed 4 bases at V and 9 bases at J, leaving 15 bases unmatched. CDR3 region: CASSSQAGPEGREQFF. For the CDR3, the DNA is TGTGCCAGCAGCTCCCAAGCGGGACCAGAGGGGCGTGAGCAGTTCTTC.

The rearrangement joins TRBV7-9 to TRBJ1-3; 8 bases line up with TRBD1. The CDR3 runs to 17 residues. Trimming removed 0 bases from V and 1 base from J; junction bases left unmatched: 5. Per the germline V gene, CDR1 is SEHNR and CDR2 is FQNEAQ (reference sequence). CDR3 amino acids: CASSLARGLLSGNTIYF. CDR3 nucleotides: TGTGCCAGCAGCTTAGCCAGGGGGCTTCTATCTGGAAACACCATATATTTT.

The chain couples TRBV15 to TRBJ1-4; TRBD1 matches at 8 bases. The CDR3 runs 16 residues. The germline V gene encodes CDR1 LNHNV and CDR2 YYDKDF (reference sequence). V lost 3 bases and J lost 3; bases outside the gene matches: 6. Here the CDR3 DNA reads TGTGCCACCAGCAGTATGACAGGGGACGCTAATGAAAAACTGTTTTTT. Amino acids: CATSSMTGDANEKLFF.

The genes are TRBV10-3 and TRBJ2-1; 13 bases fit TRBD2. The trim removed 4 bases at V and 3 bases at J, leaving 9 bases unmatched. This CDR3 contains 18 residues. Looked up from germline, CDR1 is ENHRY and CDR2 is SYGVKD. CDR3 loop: CAISGLAGGEGFYNEQFF. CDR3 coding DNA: TGTGCCATCAGTGGACTAGCGGGGGGCGAGGGGTTCTACAATGAGCAGTTCTTC.

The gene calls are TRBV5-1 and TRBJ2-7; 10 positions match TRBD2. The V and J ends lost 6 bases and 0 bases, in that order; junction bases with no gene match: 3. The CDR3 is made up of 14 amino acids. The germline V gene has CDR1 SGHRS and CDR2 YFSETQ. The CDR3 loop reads CASKLAGDSYEQYF. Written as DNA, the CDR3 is TGCGCCAGCAAGCTAGCGGGGGACTCCTACGAGCAGTACTTC.

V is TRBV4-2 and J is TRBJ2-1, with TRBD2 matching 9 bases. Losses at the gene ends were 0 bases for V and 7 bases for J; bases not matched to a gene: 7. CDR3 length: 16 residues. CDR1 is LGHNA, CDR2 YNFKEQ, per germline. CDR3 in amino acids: CASSQDISGSFNEQFF. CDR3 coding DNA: TGTGCCAGCAGCCAAGATATTAGCGGGAGTTTTAATGAGCAGTTCTTC.

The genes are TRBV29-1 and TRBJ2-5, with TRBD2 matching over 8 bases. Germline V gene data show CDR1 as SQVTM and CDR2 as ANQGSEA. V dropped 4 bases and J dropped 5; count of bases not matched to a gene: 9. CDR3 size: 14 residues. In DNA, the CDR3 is TGCAGCGTTGTTCCCCCGGCTAGCGGGGAGACCCAGTACTTC. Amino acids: CSVVPPASGETQYF.

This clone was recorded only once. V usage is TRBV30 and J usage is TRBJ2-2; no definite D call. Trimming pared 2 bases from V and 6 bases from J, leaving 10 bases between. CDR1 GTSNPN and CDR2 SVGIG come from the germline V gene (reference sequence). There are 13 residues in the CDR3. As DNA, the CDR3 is TGTGCCTGGAGTATAGGGATGCCCGGGGAGCTGTTTTTT. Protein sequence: CAWSIGMPGELFF.

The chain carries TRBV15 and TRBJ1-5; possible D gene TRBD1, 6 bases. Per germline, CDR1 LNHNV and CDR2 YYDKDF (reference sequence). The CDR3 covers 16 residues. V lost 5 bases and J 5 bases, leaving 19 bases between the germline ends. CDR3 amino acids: CATSQSQGLWDQPQHF. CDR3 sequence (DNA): TGTGCCACCAGCCAGAGTCAGGGGCTGTGGGATCAGCCCCAGCATTTT.

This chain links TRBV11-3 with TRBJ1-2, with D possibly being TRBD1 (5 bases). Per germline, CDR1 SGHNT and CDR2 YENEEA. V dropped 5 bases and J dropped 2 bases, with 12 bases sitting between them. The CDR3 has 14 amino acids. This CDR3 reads CASSPDSLNYGYTF. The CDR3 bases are TGTGCCAGCAGCCCTGACAGTTTGAACTATGGCTACACCTTC.

This CDR3 is CASSRALVRNYGYTF. The CDR3 DNA reads TGTGCCAGCAGTCGGGCTCTGGTGCGAAACTATGGCTACACCTTC. The chain couples TRBV2 to TRBJ1-2; D gene uncertain. The CDR3 consists of 15 residues. From germline, CDR1 is SNHLY and CDR2 FYNNEI. The V gene lost 5 bases and the J gene lost 2 bases, with 15 bases spanning the gap.

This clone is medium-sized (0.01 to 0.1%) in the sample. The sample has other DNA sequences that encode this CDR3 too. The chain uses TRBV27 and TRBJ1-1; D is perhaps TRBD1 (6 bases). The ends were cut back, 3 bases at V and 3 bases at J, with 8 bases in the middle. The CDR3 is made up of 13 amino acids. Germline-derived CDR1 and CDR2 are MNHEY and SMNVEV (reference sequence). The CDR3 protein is CASSFSGDTEAFF. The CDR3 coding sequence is TGTGCCAGCAGTTTTTCAGGGGACACTGAAGCTTTCTTT.

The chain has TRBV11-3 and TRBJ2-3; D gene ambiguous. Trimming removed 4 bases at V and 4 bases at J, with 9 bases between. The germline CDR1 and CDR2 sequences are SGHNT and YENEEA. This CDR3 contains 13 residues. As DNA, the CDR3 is TGTGCCAGCAGCTCCGATTCAGCAGATACGCAGTATTTT. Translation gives CASSSDSADTQYF.